This T cell receptor beta chain stems from a study of T cell repertoires in cytomegalovirus infection. Study-wide context: CMV infection and matching HLA type were both indicated by public TCR beta signatures.

One entry per CDR3 protein, called by TCRdb with MiXCR from the reads. The table records about 360,000 distinct CDR3 sequences, around 18% of them present only once. The CDR3 consists of 15 residues. V lost 6 bases, J lost 3 bases, and 7 bases stayed unmatched. This clonotype was obtained from a human donor in good health (CMV status not recorded). Some clones in this sample may be carry-over from other donors' samples. The sequenced sample consisted of PBMCs. The gene calls are TRBV12-3 or TRBV12-4 and TRBJ2-2, with 7 positions matching TRBD2. CDR3 coding DNA: TGTGCCAGCAGGGCCGGGACTACCCACACCGGGGAGCTGTTTTTT. Its translation is CASRAGTTHTGELFF.